This TCR beta chain was observed in a study of OX40 agonist ivuxolimab in advanced cancers. TCRdb's copy holds only in-frame clones and misses some; the assay was immunoSEQ multiplex PCR. This table holds about 29,000 clones, over 90% found once. There are 14 residues in the CDR3. V lost 4 bases and J 0 bases, leaving 9 bases between the germline ends. Germline values: CDR1 MGHRA, CDR2 YSYEKL. Source: CD4+ or CD8+ T cells sorted from blood, taken in a trial of the OX40 agonist ivuxolimab. The origin of this receptor is an adult with an advanced solid tumor such as melanoma, head and neck, liver or kidney cancer. The J gene is TRBJ1-1, the V gene TRBV4-1; D possibly corresponds to TRBD1 (5 bases). The DNA for the CDR3 is TGCGCCAGCAGCCCTGGGACCTTGAACACTGAAGCTTTCTTT. It is translated as CASSPGTLNTEAFF.